The 31 T cell receptor beta chains below all came from one sample that was sequenced in a study of blood T cell repertoires in COVID-19. The protocol was immunoSEQ multiplex PCR, while the TCRdb copy is restricted to in-frame clones and leaves out a portion. Of approximately 85,000 clones listed, around 90% are singletons. Sequenced material: peripheral blood. The receptors come from a man over 45 with acute or convalescent COVID-19.

This chain uses TRBV24-1 with TRBJ2-7; 7 nucleotides agree with TRBD1. CDR3 length: 15 amino acids. CDR1 and CDR2 (germline): KGHDR, SFDVKD. V dropped 6 bases and J dropped 5; count of bases not matched to a gene: 12. This CDR3 is CATSFPIQGWNEQYV. The DNA of the CDR3 is TGTGCCACCAGTTTTCCAATACAGGGGTGGAACGAGCAGTACGTC.

The chain recombines TRBV4-3 with TRBJ1-1; possible D gene TRBD1, 5 bases. V was cut by 0 bases and J by 4 bases, with 9 bases left in between. This CDR3 comprises 14 residues. Germline lookup yields CDR1 LGHNA and CDR2 YSLEER. The CDR3 DNA follows: TGCGCCAGCAGCCAAGACAGGAGGGGCACTGAAGCTTTCTTT. The encoded protein is CASSQDRRGTEAFF.

The rearrangement uses TRBV20-1 and TRBJ1-1, with TRBD1 matching 8 bases. Losses at the gene ends were 1 base for V and 8 bases for J; bases not matched to a gene: 0. The CDR3 sequence is 11 residues long. Per the germline V gene, CDR1 is DFQATT and CDR2 is SNEGSKA (reference sequence). Here the CDR3 reads CSARGDREAFF. The CDR3, as DNA: TGCAGTGCTAGAGGGGACAGGGAAGCTTTCTTT.

This rearrangement joins TRBV6-1 to TRBJ1-2; no firm D call. The V end lost 2 bases, the J end lost 6 bases, and 7 bases lay between the germline ends. The CDR3 is 12 amino acids. Germline values: CDR1 MNHNS, CDR2 SASEGT. The CDR3 here is CASSERSHGYTF. CDR3 DNA sequence: TGTGCCAGCAGTGAACGGTCCCATGGCTACACCTTC.

The genes are TRBV6-5 and TRBJ2-7, with D unresolved. CDR3 length: 14 amino acids. Deletions cut 10 bases from V and 2 bases from J, with 18 bases between. From germline, CDR1 is MNHEY and CDR2 SVGAGI. For the CDR3, the DNA is TGTGCCACCCTTGCCTACCGAAGCGCCTACGAGCAGTACTTC. Translating it yields CATLAYRSAYEQYF.

The V call is TRBV19, the J call TRBJ1-1; 7 bases are shared with TRBD1. The CDR3 loop spans 15 amino acids. The J segment lost 3 bases and the V segment lost 4 bases, leaving 8 bases of the junction unmatched. From germline, CDR1 is LNHDA and CDR2 SQIVND (reference sequence). CDR3 coding DNA: TGTGCCAGTAGTAACCGACAGGGTCTAGACACTGAAGCTTTCTTT. This encodes CASSNRQGLDTEAFF.

The J gene is TRBJ2-7, the V gene TRBV21-1; TRBD2, the table's D call, was not compared with the DNA. TRBV21-1 is classified as a pseudogene. This CDR3 spans 13 amino acids. CDR3 coding DNA: TGTGCCAGCAGCAACCCCGAACTCTACGAGCAGTACGTC. It encodes CASSNPELYEQYV.

As concerns this clone: Other nucleotide sequences from this sample produce the same CDR3. The chain is built from TRBV7-3 and TRBJ2-1; TRBD2 is a possible D gene (6 bases). Germline V lookup: CDR1 SGHTA, CDR2 FQGTGA. V lost 2 bases and J lost 0, with 8 bases in between. This CDR3 has 15 residues. CDR3 amino acids: CASSLAGSSYNEQFF. The CDR3 DNA follows: TGTGCCAGCAGCTTAGCGGGGAGCTCCTACAATGAGCAGTTCTTC.

This chain connects TRBV7-9 to TRBJ2-1; 7 nucleotides line up with TRBD1. J lost 8 bases, V lost 4 bases, and 14 bases had no gene match. Germline assignment: CDR1 SEHNR and CDR2 FQNEAQ (reference sequence). The CDR3 has 16 amino acids. In DNA form, the CDR3 reads TGTGCCAGCAGCTCGAGACAGGGAACCACAATAGATGAGCAGTTCTTC. Translated, it gives CASSSRQGTTIDEQFF.

The chain couples TRBV6-6 to TRBJ2-1; 8 nucleotides line up with TRBD2. The CDR3 length is 14 residues. CDR1 MNHNY and CDR2 SVGAGI come from the germline V gene (reference sequence). V lost 8 bases, J lost 8 bases, and 11 bases stayed unmatched. CDR3 protein: CASGLASGYYEQFF. The CDR3 coding sequence is TGTGCCAGCGGGCTCGCTAGCGGGTATTATGAGCAGTTCTTC.

The chain carries TRBV19 and TRBJ1-2; 9 bases fit TRBD1. This CDR3 spans 14 amino acids. V lost 4 bases to trimming and J lost 5 bases; unmatched junction nucleotides: 5. Germline CDR1 is LNHDA and CDR2 is SQIVND (reference sequence). The CDR3 region is CASSTRDRVYGYTF. In DNA form, the CDR3 reads TGTGCCAGTAGTACCCGGGACAGGGTTTATGGCTACACCTTC.

The gene calls are TRBV5-4 and TRBJ2-7; 8 nucleotides agree with TRBD1. The germline gives CDR1 SGHNT, CDR2 YYREEE (reference sequence). J lost 7 bases, V lost 2 bases, and 14 bases had no gene match. The CDR3 is made up of 16 amino acids. The CDR3 spells CASSFNEGRGLGEQYF. CDR3 DNA: TGTGCCAGCAGCTTTAACGAGGGCAGGGGGCTTGGGGAGCAGTACTTC.

V and J are TRBV5-1 and TRBJ2-2; a weak D match, TRBD2 (5 bases). Trimming removed 3 bases at V and 1 base at J, with 13 bases between. The CDR3 covers 16 residues. Germline CDR1 SGHRS, CDR2 YFSETQ. For the CDR3, the DNA is TGCGCCAGCAGCTCCTCGGGGAATCTGAACACCGGGGAGCTGTTTTTT. Translated: CASSSSGNLNTGELFF.

As regards this clone: This sample includes further DNA sequences coding for the same CDR3. The rearrangement joins TRBV19 to TRBJ2-3; D gene unclear. The CDR3 has 11 amino acids. Germline-derived CDR1 and CDR2 are LNHDA and SQIVND (reference sequence). Between the trimmed V and J ends, which lost 5 bases and 6 bases, there was a span of 6 bases. The CDR3 reads CASSLRDTQYF. The CDR3 nucleotides are TGTGCCAGTAGTCTCCGTGATACGCAGTATTTT.

A word on this clone: Other DNA sequences in the sample encode the same CDR3. The V and J genes are TRBV9 and TRBJ2-1; 7 bases line up with TRBD2. V dropped 0 bases and J dropped 2; count of bases not matched to a gene: 2. CDR1 and CDR2 from the germline V gene are SGDLS and YYNGEE. The CDR3 length is 15 residues. The CDR3 DNA sequence: TGTGCCAGCAGCGTAGCGGGAGGCCCCTACAATGAGCAGTTCTTC. The encoded protein is CASSVAGGPYNEQFF.

The chain joins TRBV4-1 to TRBJ1-4; 9 positions match TRBD1. V lost 7 bases, J lost 1 base, and 10 bases stayed unmatched. The CDR3 totals 17 residues. Germline V gene lookup returns CDR1 MGHRA and CDR2 YSYEKL. In nucleotides, the CDR3 is TGCGCCAGCATGGGGGGGACAGGGTTGGGAACTAATGAAAAACTGTTTTTT. It yields the protein CASMGGTGLGTNEKLFF.

This clone appeared once. The chain joins TRBV12-5 to TRBJ1-5, with D possibly being TRBD1 (5 bases). The CDR3 has 19 amino acids. In germline, CDR1 is LGHNT, CDR2 FRNRAP. Trimming took 8 bases from V and 2 from J, leaving 28 bases between them. The CDR3 loop reads CASYLTGVKIVIGNQPQHF. DNA of the CDR3: TGTGCTAGTTACTTAACGGGGGTCAAGATAGTGATCGGCAATCAGCCCCAGCATTTT. Using reference TRBV12-5 and TRBJ1-5 for the parts outside the CDR3, the full variable domain is DARVTQTPRHKVTEMGQEVTMRCQPILGHNTVFWYRQTMMQGLELLAYFRNRAPLDDSGMPKDRFSAEMPDATLATLKIQPSEPRDSAVYFCASYLTGVKIVIGNQPQHFGDGTRLSIL.

The chain uses TRBV2 and TRBJ1-4, with D possibly matching TRBD1 (6 bases). Germline V gene data show CDR1 as SNHLY and CDR2 as FYNNEI. The CDR3 runs to 16 residues. The ends were cut back, 1 base at V and 6 bases at J, with 15 bases in the middle. The CDR3 loop is CASSEGIAGAYEKLFF. The CDR3 nucleotides are TGTGCCAGCAGTGAAGGGATAGCGGGGGCGTATGAAAAACTGTTTTTT.

V and J are TRBV4-1 and TRBJ1-2; TRBD1 matches at 7 bases. The CDR3 is 17 residues long. Germline-derived CDR1 and CDR2 are MGHRA and YSYEKL. The ends lost 4 bases at V and 8 bases at J; junction bases unmatched: 19. The CDR3 reads CASSPALGQPGRYGYTF. The CDR3 DNA sequence: TGCGCCAGCAGCCCAGCCCTGGGACAGCCGGGACGGTACGGCTACACCTTC.

V gene TRBV18 combines with J gene TRBJ1-1; TRBD1 aligns across 8 bases. Germline assignment: CDR1 KGHSH and CDR2 LQKENI. This CDR3 comprises 15 residues. The V and J ends lost 0 bases and 7 bases, in that order; junction bases with no gene match: 7. This CDR3 is CASSPPDRVPLEAFF. As DNA, the CDR3 is TGTGCCAGCTCACCACCGGACAGGGTTCCCCTTGAAGCTTTCTTT.

V usage is TRBV19 and J usage is TRBJ2-1; D gene ambiguous. The V gene's germline CDR1 is LNHDA and CDR2 SQIVND (reference sequence). The CDR3 loop spans 16 amino acids. Trimming cost V 0 bases and J 0 bases, with 9 bases left between them. The CDR3 DNA is TGTGCCAGTAGTATAGAGAGTAGAACCTCCTACAATGAGCAGTTCTTC. Residues: CASSIESRTSYNEQFF.

The chain carries TRBV2 and TRBJ2-7, with 7 nucleotides matching TRBD2. V lost 4 bases to trimming and J lost 0 bases; unmatched junction nucleotides: 3. This CDR3 contains 14 residues. Per germline, CDR1 SNHLY and CDR2 FYNNEI. DNA for the CDR3: TGTGCCAGCAGTGCGACTAGCTCCTCCTACGAGCAGTACTTC. Its translation is CASSATSSSYEQYF.

This chain connects TRBV19 to TRBJ2-3; 7 nucleotides agree with TRBD2. Unmatched junction bases numbered 5, after V lost 7 bases and J lost 1 base. There are 14 residues in the CDR3. In germline, CDR1 is LNHDA, CDR2 SQIVND (reference sequence). The CDR3: CASTSSGGTDTQYF. CDR3 nucleotide sequence: TGTGCCAGTACCTCTAGCGGTGGCACAGATACGCAGTATTTT.

The chain combines TRBV6-2 or TRBV6-3 with TRBJ2-7; 10 nucleotides align to TRBD1. The V and J ends lost 6 bases and 7 bases, in that order; junction bases with no gene match: 9. Germline V gene data show CDR1 as MNHEY and CDR2 as SVGEGT. The CDR3 covers 14 residues. CDR3 residues: CASSRRQGAFEQYV. The CDR3 DNA is TGTGCCAGCAGCCGCCGACAGGGGGCTTTTGAGCAGTACGTC.

The chain uses TRBV2 and TRBJ2-5; possibly TRBD1 for D (6 bases). Looked up from germline, CDR1 is SNHLY and CDR2 is FYNNEI. The ends were cut back, 4 bases at V and 2 bases at J, with 14 bases in the middle. The CDR3 extends over 15 amino acids. The CDR3 here is CASSVNRARQETQYF. CDR3 nucleotides: TGTGCCAGCAGTGTGAACAGGGCACGACAAGAGACCCAGTACTTC.

This chain connects TRBV12-3 or TRBV12-4 to TRBJ1-1; no firm D call. This CDR3 contains 13 residues. V shed 4 bases and J shed 9 bases, with 15 bases lying between them. Written as DNA, the CDR3 is TGTGCCAGCAGTTCCAACTATGAGGGCAAAGCTTTCTTT. This sequence encodes CASSSNYEGKAFF.

V gene TRBV12-3 or TRBV12-4 combines with J gene TRBJ2-7, with D perhaps matching TRBD1 (5 bases). This CDR3 is 12 amino acids long. V was shortened by 4 bases and J by 5 bases, with 9 bases between the two germline ends. The CDR3 coding sequence is TGTGCCAGCAGTTCAGGGTTCGACGAGCAGTACTTC. Its protein product is CASSSGFDEQYF.

Regarding this clone: At the DNA level, this CDR3 is encoded by other sequences in the same sample as well. The chain recombines TRBV2 with TRBJ1-1; D gene ambiguous. This CDR3 contains 14 residues. Trimming removed 2 bases at V and 0 bases at J, with 7 bases between. From germline, CDR1 is SNHLY and CDR2 FYNNEI. In nucleotides, the CDR3 is TGTGCCAGCAGTGAAACGGTCTTGAACACTGAAGCTTTCTTT. Its translation is CASSETVLNTEAFF.

The chain has TRBV27 and TRBJ1-5, with TRBD1 matching over 7 bases. CDR1 is MNHEY, CDR2 SMNVEV, per germline (reference sequence). V lost 5 bases, J lost 4 bases, and 8 bases stayed unmatched. The CDR3 runs to 15 residues. The CDR3 region is CASSPTNRGNQPQHF. CDR3 coding DNA: TGTGCCAGCAGTCCCACCAACAGGGGAAATCAGCCCCAGCATTTT.

The chain has TRBV7-9 and TRBJ1-2; 12 nucleotides align to TRBD1. Germline V gives CDR1 SEHNR, CDR2 FQNEAQ (reference sequence). With 3 bases clipped from V and 8 bases from J, the junction kept 4 bases outside the gene matches. The CDR3 length is 14 residues. CDR3: CASSLGQGAQGYTF. The CDR3 bases are TGTGCCAGCAGCTTGGGACAGGGGGCTCAAGGCTACACCTTC. Variable domain in full (rest from reference TRBV7-9 and TRBJ1-2): DTGVSQNPRHKITKRGQNVTFRCDPISEHNRLYWYRQTLGQGPEFLTYFQNEAQLEKSRLLSDRFSAERPKGSFSTLEIQRTEQGDSAMYLCASSLGQGAQGYTFGSGTRLTVV.

The chain employs TRBV19 and TRBJ2-3; D possibly corresponds to TRBD1 (5 bases). The ends were cut back, 4 bases at V and 2 bases at J, with 7 bases in the middle. The CDR3 length is 13 residues. From germline, CDR1 is LNHDA and CDR2 SQIVND (reference sequence). CDR3 sequence reads: CASSTDTTDTQYF. DNA of the CDR3: TGTGCCAGTAGTACGGACACCACAGATACGCAGTATTTT.